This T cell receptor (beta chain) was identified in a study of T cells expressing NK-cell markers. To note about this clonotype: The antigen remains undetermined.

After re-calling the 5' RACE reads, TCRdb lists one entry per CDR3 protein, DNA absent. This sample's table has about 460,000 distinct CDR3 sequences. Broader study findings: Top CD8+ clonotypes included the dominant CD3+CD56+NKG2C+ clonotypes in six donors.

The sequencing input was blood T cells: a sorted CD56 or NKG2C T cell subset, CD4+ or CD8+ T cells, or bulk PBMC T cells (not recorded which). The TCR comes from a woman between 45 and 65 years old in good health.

The CDR3: CSARDPNSSYGYTF. This rearrangement joins TRBV20-1 to TRBJ1-2. Germline V gives CDR1 DFQATT, CDR2 SNEGSKA (reference sequence). This CDR3 contains 14 residues.